These T cell receptor beta chains were read from a single sample in a study of beta chain features in type 1 diabetes. The method was immunoSEQ multiplex PCR; TCRdb's version includes in-frame clones alone and lacks a portion of them. This sample has approximately 360,000 clones, with 10% to 15% found just once. Source material: naive CD4+ T cells from blood. The receptors come from a woman between 18 and 29 years old with type 1 diabetes. Each CDR3 is given with its conserved first and last residue. D genes are given only for firm matches. Size values are once, few and many counts, or a class for expanded clones, and some rows have none.

clone_size	v_call	d_call	j_call	cdr3_aa	cdr3_nt
few	TRBV5-1	NA	TRBJ1-2	CASDRNYGYTF	TGCGCCAGCGACAGAAACTATGGCTACACCTTC
few	TRBV30	TRBD2	TRBJ2-5	CAWTPGLAGETQYF	TGTGCCTGGACCCCGGGACTAGCCGGGGAGACCCAGTACTTC
few	TRBV6-1	TRBD1	TRBJ2-7	CASTLATGAHEQYF	TGTGCCAGCACTTTGGCGACAGGGGCCCACGAGCAGTACTTC
NA	TRBV6-6	NA	TRBJ2-7	CASSHSWEQYF	TGTGCCAGCAGCCACTCCTGGGAGCAGTACTTC
few	TRBV6-1	NA	TRBJ2-3	CASTSRSTDTQYF	TGTGCCAGCACTAGCCGCTCCACAGATACGCAGTATTTT
NA	TRBV7-9	NA	TRBJ1-1	CASERKGATEAFF	TGTGCCAGCGAGAGGAAAGGAGCCACTGAAGCTTTCTTT
NA	TRBV15	NA	TRBJ2-7	CATSRESGTYAYEQYF	TGTGCCACCAGCAGAGAGAGTGGGACATACGCCTACGAGCAGTACTTC
NA	TRBV6-5	TRBD1	TRBJ1-1	CASTYWTGRGTEAFF	TGTGCCAGCACCTATTGGACAGGGAGGGGCACTGAAGCTTTCTTT
few	TRBV5-6	TRBD2	TRBJ2-3	CASSFTRTSHTDTQYF	TGTGCCAGCAGCTTTACCAGGACTAGTCACACAGATACGCAGTATTTT
NA	TRBV6-5	NA	TRBJ2-3	CASGYSPVSADTQYF	TGTGCCAGCGGATACTCCCCAGTATCCGCAGATACGCAGTATTTT
NA	TRBV28	TRBD2	TRBJ2-7	CASSLGLALYEQYF	TGTGCCAGCAGTCTTGGACTAGCGCTCTACGAGCAGTACTTC
NA	TRBV28	TRBD2	TRBJ2-1	CASSLGGSSYNEQFF	TGTGCCAGCAGTTTAGGCGGGAGCTCCTACAATGAGCAGTTCTTC
NA	TRBV5-1	NA	TRBJ2-5	CASSLAVGETQYF	TGCGCCAGCAGCTTGGCCGTCGGGGAGACCCAGTACTTC
few	TRBV6-6	TRBD1	TRBJ2-2	CASREQGAGELFF	TGTGCCAGCAGAGAGCAGGGGGCCGGGGAGCTGTTTTTT
NA	TRBV10-3	NA	TRBJ2-5	CAIRDPGQQETQYF	TGTGCCATCAGGGATCCGGGACAACAAGAGACCCAGTACTTC
few	TRBV10-2	TRBD1	TRBJ1-2	CASNPTGHGYTF	TGCGCCAGCAACCCGACAGGGCATGGCTACACCTTC
NA	TRBV27	TRBD2	TRBJ2-3	CASSRPSGRAWTDTQYF	TGTGCCAGCAGTCGTCCTAGCGGGAGGGCCTGGACAGATACGCAGTATTTT
few	TRBV29-1	NA	TRBJ2-2	CSVAGTRTPGELFF	TGCAGCGTTGCTGGGACAAGAACGCCCGGGGAGCTGTTTTTT
NA	TRBV9	NA	TRBJ2-7	CASSPQESSYEQYF	TGTGCCAGCAGCCCCCAGGAAAGCTCCTACGAGCAGTACTTC
few	TRBV27	TRBD2	TRBJ2-1	CASIGSGRNEQFF	TGTGCCAGCATTGGCTCCGGGAGGAATGAGCAGTTCTTC
few	TRBV7-2	TRBD1	TRBJ2-5	CASSLALRGETQYF	TGTGCCAGCAGCTTAGCGCTCAGGGGGGAGACCCAGTACTTC
NA	TRBV18	NA	TRBJ1-5	CASTSREEARPQHF	TGTGCCAGCACAAGCAGGGAGGAAGCCCGGCCCCAGCATTTT
few	TRBV21-1	NA	TRBJ2-7	CASSDQGRGRYYEQYF	TGTGCCAGCAGCGACCAGGGAAGGGGGCGATACTACGAGCAGTACTTC
NA	TRBV4-3	NA	TRBJ2-7	CASSQDWGPYEQYF	TGCGCCAGCAGCCAAGATTGGGGCCCTTACGAGCAGTACTTC
NA	TRBV5-6	NA	TRBJ2-3	CASSLGAKQYF	TGTGCCAGCAGCTTGGGTGCGAAGCAGTATTTT
few	TRBV13	TRBD2	TRBJ2-1	CASSFGLAGVLGYNEQFF	TGTGCCAGCAGCTTCGGACTAGCGGGGGTCCTGGGATACAATGAGCAGTTCTTC
few	TRBV27	TRBD2	TRBJ2-5	CASRLAAERGSETQYF	TGTGCCAGCAGGCTAGCGGCAGAGAGAGGTTCGGAGACCCAGTACTTC
few	TRBV7-2	NA	TRBJ2-7	CASSLEVGGYEQYF	TGTGCCAGCAGCTTAGAAGTCGGCGGCTACGAGCAGTACTTC
NA	TRBV7-8	NA	TRBJ2-1	CASSKQVANYNEQFF	TGTGCCAGCAGCAAACAGGTGGCTAACTACAATGAGCAGTTCTTC
NA	TRBV7-2	NA	TRBJ2-5	CASSGRPRETQYF	TGTGCCAGCAGCGGGAGGCCGCGAGAGACCCAGTACTTC
NA	TRBV7-8	NA	TRBJ2-7	CASSPYRVMDEQYF	TGTGCCAGCAGCCCGTACAGGGTGATGGACGAGCAGTACTTC
NA	TRBV18	NA	TRBJ2-3	CASSSVRGASTDTQYF	TGTGCCAGCTCATCCGTACGGGGGGCAAGCACAGATACGCAGTATTTT
NA	TRBV19	TRBD1	TRBJ2-2	CASTAQGTGELFF	TGTGCCAGTACCGCACAGGGGACCGGGGAGCTGTTTTTT
NA	TRBV18	TRBD2	TRBJ2-1	CASSPASGGSYNEQFF	TGTGCCAGCTCACCAGCTAGCGGGGGCTCCTACAATGAGCAGTTCTTC
few	TRBV7-2	NA	TRBJ2-3	CASSKTGDTQYF	TGTGCCAGCAGCAAGACGGGGGATACGCAGTATTTT
NA	TRBV7-2	NA	TRBJ2-5	CASSPPAGETQYF	TGTGCCAGCAGCCCCCCGGCGGGAGAGACCCAGTACTTC
NA	TRBV7-9	TRBD2	TRBJ2-7	CASNGGGKASYEQYF	TGTGCCAGCAACGGGGGGGGGAAGGCCTCCTACGAGCAGTACTTC
NA	TRBV28	NA	TRBJ2-5	CASSLKVAGGETQYF	TGTGCCAGCAGTTTAAAGGTCGCGGGTGGAGAGACCCAGTACTTC
few	TRBV30	NA	TRBJ2-5	CAWSPRGLQETQYF	TGTGCCTGGTCGCCCCGAGGGCTTCAAGAGACCCAGTACTTC
NA	TRBV11-3	TRBD2	TRBJ2-7	CASSFGGSGIEQYF	TGTGCCAGCAGCTTCGGGGGGTCGGGGATCGAGCAGTACTTC
NA	TRBV7-9	NA	TRBJ2-6	CASSSSPSGANVLTF	TGTGCCAGCAGCTCTTCCCCGTCTGGGGCCAACGTCCTGACTTTC
NA	TRBV30	TRBD2	TRBJ2-1	CAWSKLAGVGHEQFF	TGTGCCTGGAGTAAACTAGCGGGAGTCGGTCATGAGCAGTTCTTC
NA	TRBV5-1	NA	TRBJ2-7	CASRTNSPYEQYF	TGCGCCAGCAGGACGAACAGCCCCTACGAGCAGTACTTC
few	TRBV9	NA	TRBJ2-4	CASSVGIAKNIQYF	TGTGCCAGCAGCGTAGGTATAGCCAAAAACATTCAGTACTTC
NA	TRBV11-1	NA	TRBJ1-5	CASSPRGGGRNQPQHF	TGTGCCAGCAGCCCACGAGGGGGGGGGCGGAATCAGCCCCAGCATTTT
NA	TRBV6-6	TRBD2	TRBJ2-1	CASNPPAGGSYNEQFF	TGTGCCAGCAACCCCCCAGCGGGGGGCTCCTACAATGAGCAGTTCTTC
few	TRBV11-3	NA	TRBJ2-1	CASSLDNTNEQFF	TGTGCCAGCAGCTTAGATAACACCAATGAGCAGTTCTTC
few	TRBV5-6	NA	TRBJ2-5	CASSQTGNQETQYF	TGTGCCAGCAGCCAGACAGGAAACCAAGAGACCCAGTACTTC
NA	TRBV4-3	TRBD1	TRBJ2-7	CASSQNPGQGAGEQYF	TGCGCCAGCAGCCAAAACCCGGGACAGGGGGCGGGCGAGCAGTACTTC
NA	TRBV2	TRBD1	TRBJ2-1	CASGGTGDGEQFF	TGTGCCAGCGGGGGGACAGGGGACGGTGAGCAGTTCTTC
few	TRBV5-6	NA	TRBJ2-5	CASSLARKTQYF	TGTGCCAGCAGCTTGGCCAGGAAGACCCAGTACTTC
few	TRBV25-1	NA	TRBJ2-7	CASRGGGTYEQYF	TGTGCCAGTCGGGGAGGGGGTACCTACGAGCAGTACTTC
NA	TRBV4-2	NA	TRBJ2-2	CASRQVSTGELFF	TGTGCCAGCAGACAAGTATCGACCGGGGAGCTGTTTTTT
NA	TRBV7-2	TRBD1	TRBJ2-5	CASSQSGGTETQYF	TGTGCCAGCAGCCAATCAGGGGGAACGGAGACCCAGTACTTC
few	TRBV18	TRBD1	TRBJ1-1	CASSRTGGAWDTEAFF	TGTGCCAGCTCACGGACAGGGGGCGCGTGGGACACTGAAGCTTTCTTT